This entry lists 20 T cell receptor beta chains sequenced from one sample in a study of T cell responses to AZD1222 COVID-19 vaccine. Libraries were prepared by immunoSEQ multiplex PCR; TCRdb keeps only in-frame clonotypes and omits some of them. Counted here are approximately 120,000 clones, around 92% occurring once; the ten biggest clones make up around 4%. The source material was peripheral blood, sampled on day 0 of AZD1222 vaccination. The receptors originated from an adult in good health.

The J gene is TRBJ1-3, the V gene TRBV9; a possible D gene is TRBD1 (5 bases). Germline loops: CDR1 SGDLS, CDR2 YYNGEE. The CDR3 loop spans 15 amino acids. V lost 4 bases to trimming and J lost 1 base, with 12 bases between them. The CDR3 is CASSTAGLSGNTIYF. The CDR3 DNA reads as TGTGCCAGCAGCACAGCGGGACTATCTGGAAACACCATATATTTT.

Here the CDR3 DNA reads TGTGCCAGCAGCTTAAAGGGGGCTTATAATGAGCAGTTCTTC. This sequence encodes CASSLKGAYNEQFF. The chain employs TRBV5-5 and TRBJ2-1; 7 bases fit TRBD1. Germline V gives CDR1 SGHKS, CDR2 YYEKEE (reference sequence). The junction had 6 bases not matched to a gene; V was cut back by 2 bases and J by 7 bases. The CDR3 has 14 residues.

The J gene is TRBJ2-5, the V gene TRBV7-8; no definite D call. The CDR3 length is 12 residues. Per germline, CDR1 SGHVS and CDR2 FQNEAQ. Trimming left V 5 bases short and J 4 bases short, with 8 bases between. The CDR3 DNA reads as TGTGCCAGCAGCCCAATCCCAGAGACCCAGTACTTC. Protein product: CASSPIPETQYF.

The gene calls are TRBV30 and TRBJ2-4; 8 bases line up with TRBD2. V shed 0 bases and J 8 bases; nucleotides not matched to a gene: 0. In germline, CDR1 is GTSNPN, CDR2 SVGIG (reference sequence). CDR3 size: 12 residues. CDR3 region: CAWSVAGDIQYF. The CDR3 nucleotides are TGTGCCTGGAGTGTAGCGGGGGACATTCAGTACTTC. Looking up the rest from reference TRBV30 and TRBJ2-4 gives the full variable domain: SQTIHQWPATLVQPVGSPLSLECTVEGTSNPNLYWYRQAAGRGLQLLFYSVGIGQISSEVPQNLSASRPQDRQFILSSKKLLLSDSGFYLCAWSVAGDIQYFGAGTRLSVL.

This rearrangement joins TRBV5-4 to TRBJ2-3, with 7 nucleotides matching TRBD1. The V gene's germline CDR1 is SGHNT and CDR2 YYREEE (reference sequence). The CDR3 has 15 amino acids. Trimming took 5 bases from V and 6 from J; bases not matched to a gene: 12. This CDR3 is CASRSGTEASDTQYF. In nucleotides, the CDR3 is TGTGCCAGCAGGTCCGGGACAGAAGCGTCGGATACGCAGTATTTT.

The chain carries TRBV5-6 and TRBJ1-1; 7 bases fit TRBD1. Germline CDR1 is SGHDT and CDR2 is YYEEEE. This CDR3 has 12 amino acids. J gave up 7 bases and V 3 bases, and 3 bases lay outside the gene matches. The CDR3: CASSSGQVEAFF. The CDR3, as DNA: TGTGCCAGCAGCTCCGGACAGGTTGAAGCTTTCTTT.

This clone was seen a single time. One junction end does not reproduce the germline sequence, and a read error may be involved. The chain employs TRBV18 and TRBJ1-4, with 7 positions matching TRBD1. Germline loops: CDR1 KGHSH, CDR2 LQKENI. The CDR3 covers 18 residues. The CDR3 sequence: CASSPRAPGGATNEKLFF. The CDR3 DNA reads TGTGCCAGCTCCCCACGAGCTCCAGGGGGTGCAACTAATGAAAAACTGTTTTTT.

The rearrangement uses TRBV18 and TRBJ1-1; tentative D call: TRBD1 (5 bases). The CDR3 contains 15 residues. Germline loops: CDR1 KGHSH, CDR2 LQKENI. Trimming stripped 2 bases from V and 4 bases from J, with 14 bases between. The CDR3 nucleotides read TGTGCCAGCTCACCATCTTCGGGGGTCACCACTGAAGCTTTCTTT. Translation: CASSPSSGVTTEAFF. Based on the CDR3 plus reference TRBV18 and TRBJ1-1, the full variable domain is NAGVMQNPRHLVRRRGQEARLRCSPMKGHSHVYWYRQLPEEGLKFMVYLQKENIIDESGMPKERFSAEFPKEGPSILRIQQVVRGDSAAYFCASSPSSGVTTEAFFGQGTRLTVV.

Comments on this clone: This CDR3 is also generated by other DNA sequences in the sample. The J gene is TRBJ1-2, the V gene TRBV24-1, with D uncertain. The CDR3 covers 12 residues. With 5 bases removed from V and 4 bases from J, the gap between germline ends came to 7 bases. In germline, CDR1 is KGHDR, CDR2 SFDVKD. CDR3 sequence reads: CATSGGGYGYTF. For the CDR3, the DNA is TGTGCCACCAGTGGCGGAGGCTATGGCTACACCTTC.

The DNA of the CDR3 is TGTGCCAGCAGTTACTCGACTGGGTATACGAACACTGAAGCTTTCTTT. Encoded protein: CASSYSTGYTNTEAFF. J is TRBJ1-1 and V is TRBV6-5; no firm D call. Germline V lookup: CDR1 MNHEY, CDR2 SVGAGI. The germline V and J ends were trimmed by 0 bases and 1 base, with 12 bases remaining between them. The CDR3 consists of 16 residues.

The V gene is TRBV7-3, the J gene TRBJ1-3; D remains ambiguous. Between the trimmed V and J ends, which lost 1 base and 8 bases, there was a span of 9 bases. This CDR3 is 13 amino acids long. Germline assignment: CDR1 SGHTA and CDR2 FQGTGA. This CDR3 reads CASSLIGPHTIYF. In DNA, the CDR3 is TGTGCCAGCAGCTTAATAGGCCCGCACACCATATATTTT.

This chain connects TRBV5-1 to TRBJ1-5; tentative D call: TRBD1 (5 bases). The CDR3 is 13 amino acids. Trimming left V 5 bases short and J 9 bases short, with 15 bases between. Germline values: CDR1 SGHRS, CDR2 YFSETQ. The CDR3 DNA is TGCGCCAGCAGTCAGAATCCGGGGCTGCCCCAGCATTTT. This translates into CASSQNPGLPQHF.

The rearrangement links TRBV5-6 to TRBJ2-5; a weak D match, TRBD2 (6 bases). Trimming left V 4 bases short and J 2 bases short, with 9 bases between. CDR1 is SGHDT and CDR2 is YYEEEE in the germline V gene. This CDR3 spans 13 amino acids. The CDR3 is CASSRGTQETQYF. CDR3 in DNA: TGTGCCAGCAGCCGCGGGACTCAAGAGACCCAGTACTTC.

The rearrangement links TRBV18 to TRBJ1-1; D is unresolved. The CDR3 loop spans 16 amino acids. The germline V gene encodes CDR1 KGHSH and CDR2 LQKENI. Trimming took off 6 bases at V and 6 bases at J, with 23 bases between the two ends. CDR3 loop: CASSRGFPSDGAEAFF. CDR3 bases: TGTGCCAGCTCCCGGGGATTTCCAAGCGATGGGGCTGAAGCTTTCTTT.

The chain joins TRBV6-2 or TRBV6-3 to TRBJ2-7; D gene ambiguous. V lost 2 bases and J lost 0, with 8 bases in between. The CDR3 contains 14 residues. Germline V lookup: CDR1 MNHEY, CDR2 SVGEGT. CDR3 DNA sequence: TGTGCCAGCAGTTACAAAACAAGCTCCTACGAGCAGTACTTC. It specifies CASSYKTSSYEQYF.

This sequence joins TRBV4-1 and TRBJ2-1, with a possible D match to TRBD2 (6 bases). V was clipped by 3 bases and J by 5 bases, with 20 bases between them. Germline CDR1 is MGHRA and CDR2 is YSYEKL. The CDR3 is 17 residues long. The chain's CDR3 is CASSQALGGRSDNEQFF. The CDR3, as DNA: TGCGCCAGCAGCCAGGCTCTTGGAGGGAGGTCAGACAATGAGCAGTTCTTC.

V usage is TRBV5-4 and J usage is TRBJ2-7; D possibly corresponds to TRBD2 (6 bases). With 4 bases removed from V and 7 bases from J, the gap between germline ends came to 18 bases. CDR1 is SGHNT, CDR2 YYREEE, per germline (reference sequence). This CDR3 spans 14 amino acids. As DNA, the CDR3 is TGTGCCAGCAGCCCGGGGACTCAATTAGGGGAGCAGTACTTC. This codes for CASSPGTQLGEQYF.

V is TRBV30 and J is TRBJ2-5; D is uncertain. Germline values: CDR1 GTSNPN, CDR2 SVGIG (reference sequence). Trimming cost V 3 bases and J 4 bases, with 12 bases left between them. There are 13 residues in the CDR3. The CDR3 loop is CAWSPSVGETQYF. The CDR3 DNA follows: TGTGCCTGGAGCCCCAGCGTTGGAGAGACCCAGTACTTC. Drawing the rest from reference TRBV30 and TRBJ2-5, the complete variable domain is SQTIHQWPATLVQPVGSPLSLECTVEGTSNPNLYWYRQAAGRGLQLLFYSVGIGQISSEVPQNLSASRPQDRQFILSSKKLLLSDSGFYLCAWSPSVGETQYFGPGTRLLVL.

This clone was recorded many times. The CDR3 DNA reads as TGTGCCAGCAGTTACTCGGGGGCTGGAAACACCATATATTTT. Encoded protein: CASSYSGAGNTIYF. V gene TRBV6-5 combines with J gene TRBJ1-3; a possible D gene is TRBD1 (5 bases). From germline, CDR1 is MNHEY and CDR2 SVGAGI. V was trimmed by 0 bases and J by 2 bases, leaving 5 bases between them. The CDR3 runs 14 residues.

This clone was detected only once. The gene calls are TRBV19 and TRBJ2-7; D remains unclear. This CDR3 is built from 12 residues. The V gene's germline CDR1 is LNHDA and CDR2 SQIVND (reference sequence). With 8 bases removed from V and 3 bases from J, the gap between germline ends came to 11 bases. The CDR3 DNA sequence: TGTGCCAGTCGGACGGGTCACTACGAGCAGTACTTC. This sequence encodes CASRTGHYEQYF.